This T cell receptor beta chain was recorded in a study of T cells in Graves' hyperthyroidism and ophthalmopathy. Deletions cut 3 bases from V and 5 bases from J, with 10 bases between. Germline-derived CDR1 and CDR2 are LNHNV and YYDKDF (reference sequence). There are 13 residues in the CDR3. In its sample, this clonotype was seen a few times. Using RNA transcripts as the source, TCR beta CDR3 regions were amplified. The HTBI set primed first-round TCR CDR3 RT-PCR. TCRdb fed the multiplex PCR reads into MiXCR, producing one record per CDR3 protein. This sample has about 300,000 distinct CDR3 sequences; approximately 18% occur once, and the top ten carry approximately 37%.

Specimen: blood. This TCR was recovered from a man aged 50 or older with Graves' ophthalmopathy. This chain joins TRBV15 and TRBJ2-5; D might be TRBD1 (5 bases). The CDR3 here is CATSRLAGETQYF. CDR3 sequence (DNA): TGTGCCACCAGCAGGTTGGCAGGGGAGACCCAGTACTTC.